The T cell receptor (beta chain) under discussion was sequenced for a study of beta chain features in type 1 diabetes. Concerning this clone: Its antigen is undetermined.

Whole-study results and caveats: All four CD4+ subsets from Type 1 diabetes patients carried moderately but significantly shorter TCRB CDR3s.

The V and J ends lost 4 bases and 1 base, in that order; junction bases with no gene match: 3. The CDR3 totals 15 residues. Looked up from germline, CDR1 is MNHNS and CDR2 is SASEGT. Expressed TCRB transcripts were sequenced because the isolated RNA had all been reverse transcribed beforehand. Using immunoSEQ multiplex PCR, the repertoire was profiled, and TCRdb retains in-frame clones only, with some absent. The data contain approximately 100,000 clones, approximately 30% of them singletons. The genes are TRBV6-1 and TRBJ2-3; 9 nucleotides align to TRBD2. The TCR comes from a woman between 18 and 29 years old with type 1 diabetes. Sequenced: central memory CD4+ T cells from blood. This CDR3 reads CASSVAGDGTDTQYF. CDR3 nucleotide sequence: TGTGCCAGCAGTGTAGCGGGAGACGGCACAGATACGCAGTATTTT.